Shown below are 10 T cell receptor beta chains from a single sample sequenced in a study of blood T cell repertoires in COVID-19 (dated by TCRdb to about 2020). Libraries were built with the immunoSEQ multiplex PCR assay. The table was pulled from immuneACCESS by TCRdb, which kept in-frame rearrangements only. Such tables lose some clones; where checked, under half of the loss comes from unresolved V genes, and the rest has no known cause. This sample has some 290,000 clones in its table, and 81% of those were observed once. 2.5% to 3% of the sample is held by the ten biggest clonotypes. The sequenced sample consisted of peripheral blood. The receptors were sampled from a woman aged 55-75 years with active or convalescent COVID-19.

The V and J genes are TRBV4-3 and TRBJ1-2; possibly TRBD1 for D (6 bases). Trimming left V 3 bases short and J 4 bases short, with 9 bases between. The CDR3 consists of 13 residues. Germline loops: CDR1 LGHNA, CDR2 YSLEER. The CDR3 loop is CASSHQGSYGYTF. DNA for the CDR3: TGCGCCAGCAGCCACCAGGGGTCCTATGGCTACACCTTC.

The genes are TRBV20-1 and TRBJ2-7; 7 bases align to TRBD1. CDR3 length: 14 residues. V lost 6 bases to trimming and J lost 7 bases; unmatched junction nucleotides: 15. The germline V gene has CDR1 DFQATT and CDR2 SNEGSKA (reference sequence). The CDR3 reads CSASRTGSVGEQYF. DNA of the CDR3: TGCAGTGCGAGTAGGACAGGCTCGGTGGGTGAGCAGTACTTC.

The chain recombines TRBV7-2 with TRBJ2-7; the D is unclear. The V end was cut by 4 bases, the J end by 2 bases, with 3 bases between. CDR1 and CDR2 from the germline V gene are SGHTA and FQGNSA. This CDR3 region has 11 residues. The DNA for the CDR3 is TGTGCCAGCAGCTCAGCCTACGAGCAGTACTTC. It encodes CASSSAYEQYF.

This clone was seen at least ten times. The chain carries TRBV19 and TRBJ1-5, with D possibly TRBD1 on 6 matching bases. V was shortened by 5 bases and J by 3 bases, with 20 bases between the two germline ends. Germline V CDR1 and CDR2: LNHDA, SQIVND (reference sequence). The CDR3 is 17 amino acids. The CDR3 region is CASSRTTGQRSNQPQHF. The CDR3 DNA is TGTGCCAGTAGTCGAACAACTGGACAGCGCTCCAATCAGCCCCAGCATTTT.

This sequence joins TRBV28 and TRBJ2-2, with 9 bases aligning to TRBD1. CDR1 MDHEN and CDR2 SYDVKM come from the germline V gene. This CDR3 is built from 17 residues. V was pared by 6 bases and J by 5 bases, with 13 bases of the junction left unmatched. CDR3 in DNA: TGTGCCAGCAGCCCCCATCGGGGACAGGGAGTAACCGGGGAGCTGTTTTTT. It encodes CASSPHRGQGVTGELFF.

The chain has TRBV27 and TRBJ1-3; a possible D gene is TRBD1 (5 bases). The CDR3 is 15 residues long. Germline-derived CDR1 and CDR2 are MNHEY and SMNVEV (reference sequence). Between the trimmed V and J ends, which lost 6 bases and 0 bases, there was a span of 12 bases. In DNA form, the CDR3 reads TGTGCCAGCAGGATTGGGGGGGACTCTGGAAACACCATATATTTT. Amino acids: CASRIGGDSGNTIYF.

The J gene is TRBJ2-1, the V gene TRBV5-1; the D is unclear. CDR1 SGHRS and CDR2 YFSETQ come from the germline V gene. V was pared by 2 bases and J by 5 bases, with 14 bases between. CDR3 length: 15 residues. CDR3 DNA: TGCGCCAGCAGCTTTCCAGTATCTGGGCACAATGAGCAGTTCTTC. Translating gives CASSFPVSGHNEQFF.

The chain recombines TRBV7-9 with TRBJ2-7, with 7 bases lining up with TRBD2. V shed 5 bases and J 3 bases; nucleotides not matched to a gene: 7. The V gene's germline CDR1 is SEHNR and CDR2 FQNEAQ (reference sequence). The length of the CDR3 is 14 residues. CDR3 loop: CASSPRGEIYEQYF. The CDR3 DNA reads TGTGCCAGCAGCCCACGGGGGGAAATCTACGAGCAGTACTTC.

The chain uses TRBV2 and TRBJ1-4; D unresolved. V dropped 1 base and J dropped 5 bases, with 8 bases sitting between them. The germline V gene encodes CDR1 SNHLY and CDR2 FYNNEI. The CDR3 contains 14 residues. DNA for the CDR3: TGTGCCAGCAGTGAAGACCTCCTAAATGAAAAACTGTTTTTT. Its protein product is CASSEDLLNEKLFF.

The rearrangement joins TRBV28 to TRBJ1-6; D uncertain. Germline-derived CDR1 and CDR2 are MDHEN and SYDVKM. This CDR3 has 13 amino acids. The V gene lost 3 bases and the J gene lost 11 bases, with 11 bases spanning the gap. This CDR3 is CASSFQFDPPLHF. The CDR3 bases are TGTGCCAGCAGTTTCCAGTTCGATCCACCCCTCCACTTT.